This TCR beta chain was sequenced for a study of blood T cell repertoires in COVID-19. Study-wide context: The cDNA or gDNA used as material had been derived from T cells, B-cell-depleted T cells, or PBMCs.

The repertoire was sequenced with immunoSEQ multiplex PCR; TCRdb's copy has only in-frame clones and lacks some. The sample has fewer than 250,000 clones; 83% are singletons. V lost 2 bases and J lost 0; bases outside the gene matches: 4. The CDR3 sequence is 17 residues long. Germline assignment: CDR1 SEHNR and CDR2 FQNEAQ (reference sequence). The genes are TRBV7-9 and TRBJ2-2; 9 bases are a match to TRBD2. The source material was PBMCs or T cells enriched from blood (not recorded which). The receptor was derived from a woman aged 40 to 55 who had been exposed to COVID-19. The CDR3 loop reads CASSLPAGGTNTGELFF. CDR3 DNA sequence: TGTGCCAGCAGCTTACCGGCGGGGGGGACGAACACCGGGGAGCTGTTTTTT. The whole variable domain, filled in from reference TRBV7-9 and TRBJ2-2, reads DTGVSQNPRHKITKRGQNVTFRCDPISEHNRLYWYRQTLGQGPEFLTYFQNEAQLEKSRLLSDRFSAERPKGSFSTLEIQRTEQGDSAMYLCASSLPAGGTNTGELFFGEGSRLTVL.